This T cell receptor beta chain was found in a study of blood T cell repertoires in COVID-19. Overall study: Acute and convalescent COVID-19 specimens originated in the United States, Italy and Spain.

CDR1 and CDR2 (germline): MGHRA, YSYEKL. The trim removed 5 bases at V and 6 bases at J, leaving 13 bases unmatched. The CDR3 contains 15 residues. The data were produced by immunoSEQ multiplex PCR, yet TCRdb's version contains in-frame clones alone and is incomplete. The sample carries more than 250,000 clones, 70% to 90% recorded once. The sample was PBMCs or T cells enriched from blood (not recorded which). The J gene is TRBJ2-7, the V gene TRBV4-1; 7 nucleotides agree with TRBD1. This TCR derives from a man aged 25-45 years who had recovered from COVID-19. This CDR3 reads CASSMARGRLFEQYF. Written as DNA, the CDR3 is TGCGCCAGCAGCATGGCGAGGGGGCGTTTGTTCGAGCAGTACTTC.